The 18 T cell receptor beta chains below all came from one sample that was sequenced in a study of response to subunit inactivated influenza vaccine. One entry per CDR3 protein, called by TCRdb with MiXCR from the RT-PCR reads. The sample holds hundreds of thousands of distinct CDR3 sequences, about an eighth seen once. The sample in question was PBMCs from blood, obtained on the day of vaccination. The receptors here all came from a man aged 45-65 years who received an inactivated influenza vaccine.

There are a few counts of this clonotype. The chain couples TRBV7-2 to TRBJ2-1, with a tentative D call TRBD2 (6 bases). The V and J ends lost 4 bases and 3 bases respectively, with 13 bases between them. This CDR3 is built from 15 residues. Germline V lookup: CDR1 SGHTA, CDR2 FQGNSA. CDR3 sequence: CASSYRDSDYNEQFF. The CDR3 DNA reads as TGTGCCAGCAGCTACCGGGACTCCGACTACAATGAGCAGTTCTTC.

This clonotype appeared many times. This chain joins TRBV5-1 and TRBJ1-6; D gene ambiguous. This CDR3 has 15 residues. V was trimmed by 2 bases and J by 10 bases, leaving 16 bases between them. Germline V lookup: CDR1 SGHRS, CDR2 YFSETQ. Here the CDR3 reads CASSFSSSHGSPLHF. CDR3 bases: TGCGCCAGCAGCTTTTCTTCCTCCCATGGGTCACCCCTCCACTTT.

This clonotype was detected ten times or more. This rearrangement joins TRBV5-1 to TRBJ2-5; tentatively, D is TRBD1 or TRBD2 (5 bases each). CDR1 is SGHRS, CDR2 YFSETQ, per germline. The CDR3 is made up of 13 amino acids. Between the trimmed V and J ends, which lost 4 bases and 3 bases, there was a span of 10 bases. The CDR3 is CASSPGAEETQYF. For the CDR3, the DNA is TGCGCCAGCAGCCCCGGGGCGGAAGAGACCCAGTACTTC.

This clonotype was observed many times. V gene TRBV20-1 combines with J gene TRBJ2-3; D is possibly TRBD1 or TRBD2 (6 bases each). This CDR3 spans 14 amino acids. CDR1 and CDR2 (germline): DFQATT, SNEGSKA (reference sequence). V lost 6 bases to trimming and J lost 4 bases, with 17 bases between them. Written as DNA, the CDR3 is TGCAGTGCCAAAGTCGGGGGCGGAGCAGATACGCAGTATTTT. This sequence encodes CSAKVGGGADTQYF.

Only a few counts were recorded for this clonotype. The rearrangement uses TRBV5-1 and TRBJ2-3; D unclear. The germline V and J ends were trimmed by 0 bases and 2 bases, with 10 bases remaining between them. This CDR3 region has 15 residues. The germline CDR1 and CDR2 sequences are SGHRS and YFSETQ. CDR3 bases: TGCGCCAGCAGCTTGGACAGTCCCCCCACAGATACGCAGTATTTT. As protein: CASSLDSPPTDTQYF.

This clonotype showed up many times. The chain is built from TRBV5-1 and TRBJ2-5; D remains ambiguous. Trimming took off 4 bases at V and 4 bases at J, with 14 bases between the two ends. The CDR3 length is 14 residues. Germline CDR1 SGHRS, CDR2 YFSETQ. This CDR3 reads CASSGMHSGETQYF. The CDR3 coding sequence is TGCGCCAGCAGCGGTATGCACAGTGGAGAGACCCAGTACTTC.

This clonotype was counted many times. The J gene is TRBJ1-2, the V gene TRBV7-9; D may be TRBD1 (5 bases). With 5 bases removed from V and 5 bases from J, the gap between germline ends came to 12 bases. CDR1 and CDR2 from the germline V gene are SEHNR and FQNEAQ (reference sequence). The CDR3 contains 13 residues. The CDR3 sequence: CASSKGTVYGYTF. In DNA, the CDR3 is TGTGCCAGCAGCAAAGGGACGGTTTATGGCTACACCTTC. The full variable domain, in which reference TRBV7-9 and TRBJ1-2 provide the parts outside the CDR3, is DTGVSQNPRHKITKRGQNVTFRCDPISEHNRLYWYRQTLGQGPEFLTYFQNEAQLEKSRLLSDRFSAERPKGSFSTLEIQRTEQGDSAMYLCASSKGTVYGYTFGSGTRLTVV.

This chain joins TRBV11-2 and TRBJ1-6, with D possibly being TRBD1 (5 bases). The CDR3 consists of 14 residues. Germline CDR1 SGHAT, CDR2 FQNNGV. V lost 1 base and J 11 bases, leaving 12 bases between the germline ends. The CDR3 spells CASSLVEGFTPLHF. Written as DNA, the CDR3 is TGTGCCAGCAGCTTAGTGGAGGGGTTCACACCCCTCCACTTT. The full variable domain, with the rest looked up from reference TRBV11-2 and TRBJ1-6, is EAGVAQSPRYKIIEKRQSVAFWCNPISGHATLYWYQQILGQGPKLLIQFQNNGVVDDSQLPKDRFSAERLKGVDSTLKIQPAKLEDSAVYLCASSLVEGFTPLHFGNGTRLTVT.

V usage is TRBV5-1 and J usage is TRBJ1-3; a weak D match, TRBD1 (5 bases). The CDR3 is 15 amino acids. Germline V gene sequence: CDR1 SGHRS, CDR2 YFSETQ. Trimming stripped 1 base from V and 4 bases from J, with 12 bases between. Here the CDR3 reads CASSLNPGLGNTIYF. The DNA for the CDR3 is TGCGCCAGCAGCTTGAATCCGGGGCTGGGAAACACCATATATTTT. Full variable domain (outside the CDR3, taken from reference TRBV5-1 and TRBJ1-3): KAGVTQTPRYLIKTRGQQVTLSCSPISGHRSVSWYQQTPGQGLQFLFEYFSETQRNKGNFPGRFSGRQFSNSRSEMNVSTLELGDSALYLCASSLNPGLGNTIYFGEGSWLTVV.

The chain couples TRBV20-1 to TRBJ1-2; a weak D match, TRBD1 (6 bases). Germline V gene lookup returns CDR1 DFQATT and CDR2 SNEGSKA (reference sequence). This CDR3 region has 15 residues. Trimming stripped 5 bases from V and 8 bases from J, with 24 bases between. The CDR3 DNA reads as TGCAGTGCTCCTAGCGCCGGGCAGGGGCCCTGGGGCTACACCTTC. Protein product: CSAPSAGQGPWGYTF.

The J gene is TRBJ2-2, the V gene TRBV20-1, with TRBD2 identical over 8 bases. Germline CDR1 reads DFQATT; CDR2 reads SNEGSKA (reference sequence). V lost 1 base and J lost 4; bases outside the gene matches: 2. CDR3 length equals 14 residues. The CDR3 sequence is CSARAGGTTGELFF. CDR3 coding DNA: TGCAGTGCTAGAGCGGGGGGGACCACCGGGGAGCTGTTTTTT.

In its sample, this clonotype was seen many times. The chain combines TRBV20-1 with TRBJ1-6, with D tentatively TRBD1 (6 bases). This CDR3 comprises 13 residues. V lost 6 bases and J 10 bases, leaving 16 bases between the germline ends. Germline assignment: CDR1 DFQATT and CDR2 SNEGSKA (reference sequence). This CDR3 is CSARGGGDSPLHF. The CDR3 DNA is TGCAGTGCCCGGGGAGGGGGAGACTCACCCCTCCACTTT.

This clonotype came up many times. The chain combines TRBV5-6 with TRBJ2-2; 7 bases map to TRBD2. CDR1 is SGHDT and CDR2 is YYEEEE in the germline V gene. The CDR3 consists of 16 residues. The V gene end was trimmed by 0 bases and the J gene end by 6 bases; junction bases not matched to a gene: 8. CDR3 sequence reads: CASSLVSGIKAGELFF. CDR3 nucleotides: TGTGCCAGCAGCTTGGTGAGCGGGATTAAGGCCGGGGAGCTGTTTTTT.

This clonotype has a count of ten or more. This chain connects TRBV9 to TRBJ1-5; 8 bases line up with TRBD1. The germline gives CDR1 SGDLS, CDR2 YYNGEE. The V segment lost 3 bases and the J segment 2 bases; nucleotides outside the gene matches: 4. This CDR3 spans 15 amino acids. DNA of the CDR3: TGTGCCAGCAGCGCAGGGGGCGGGGGCAATCAGCCCCAGCATTTT. Protein: CASSAGGGGNQPQHF.

This clonotype was observed many times. This chain joins TRBV20-1 and TRBJ2-5; D unresolved. This CDR3 contains 11 residues. The V gene's germline CDR1 is DFQATT and CDR2 SNEGSKA (reference sequence). V lost 0 bases and J 7 bases, leaving 6 bases between the germline ends. CDR3 loop: CSAREPATQYF. In DNA, the CDR3 is TGCAGTGCTAGAGAGCCCGCGACCCAGTACTTC.

This clonotype was detected only once. This rearrangement joins TRBV4-1 to TRBJ2-3; 8 bases are a match to TRBD2. Looked up from germline, CDR1 is MGHRA and CDR2 is YSYEKL. This CDR3 spans 15 amino acids. V trimming: 2 bases; J trimming: 2 bases; junction bases outside the gene matches: 3. The CDR3 is CASSQSGGNTDTQYF. The CDR3 DNA sequence: TGCGCCAGCAGCCAAAGCGGGGGAAACACAGATACGCAGTATTTT.

There are a few counts of this clonotype. This chain connects TRBV12-3 or TRBV12-4 to TRBJ2-1; the D gene is possibly TRBD2 (5 bases). The CDR3 contains 12 residues. V lost 1 base and J lost 15, with 13 bases in between. CDR3 protein: CASSLVVGEGFF. CDR3 DNA: TGTGCCAGCAGTTTAGTTGTGGGAGAAGGGTTCTTC.

This clonotype came up a few times. V and J are TRBV28 and TRBJ1-2, with a possible D match to TRBD1 (5 bases). The CDR3 runs 14 residues. Germline V gene data show CDR1 as MDHEN and CDR2 as SYDVKM. V was clipped by 3 bases and J by 0 bases, with 8 bases between them. CDR3 nucleotides: TGTGCCAGCAGTTTCGGCAGGGCTAACTATGGCTACACCTTC. Translation: CASSFGRANYGYTF.